What follows describes a single T cell receptor (beta chain). The CDR3 is 15 residues long. Germline values: CDR1 SGHTA, CDR2 FQGNSA. V lost 6 bases and J lost 2, with 11 bases in between. Clones were read by immunoSEQ multiplex PCR, and TCRdb kept only the in-frame ones, dropping some. This table holds 200,000 to 300,000 clones, 81% found once. The data were obtained in a study of blood T cell repertoires in COVID-19. Study as a whole: Samples taken during acute and convalescent COVID-19 were collected in the United States, Italy and Spain.

In Seattle, patients joined the study during active infection and were tracked longitudinally. This clonotype originated in a woman over 75 with COVID-19, enrolled during active disease. The rearrangement uses TRBV7-2 and TRBJ2-6, with D possibly being TRBD2 (7 bases). Source material: peripheral blood. The CDR3 region is CASRGRGTGANVLTF. CDR3 sequence (DNA): TGTGCCAGCAGGGGGAGGGGGACTGGGGCCAACGTCCTGACTTTC.